These T cell receptor beta chains were read from a single sample in a study of T-cell memory formation after mild COVID-19. Using its own MiXCR run on the 5' RACE reads, TCRdb lists one record per CDR3 protein. The sample yields about 150,000 distinct CDR3 sequences, roughly 15% seen once. Material for sequencing was PBMCs or a T cell subset sorted from them (not recorded which). The receptors here all came from an adult woman who had mild COVID-19 (a few samples of this study predate the infection). Cell type and time point are not known. CDR3s include the opening cysteine and the closing phenylalanine or tryptophan. A D gene is named only where the DNA matches it firmly. Rows may omit the clone size; those that give it use once, few, many or a size class.

V gene: TRBV10-3; clone size: few; J gene: TRBJ2-7; D gene: .; CDR3 protein: CAISGQSQRNEQYF; CDR3 DNA: TGTGCCATCAGTGGACAGTCTCAAAGGAACGAGCAGTACTTC
V gene: TRBV6-6; clone size: .; J gene: TRBJ2-2; D gene: .; CDR3 protein: CASKRKDANTGELFF; CDR3 DNA: TGTGCCAGCAAAAGGAAAGATGCGAACACCGGGGAGCTGTTTTTT
V gene: TRBV27; clone size: many; J gene: TRBJ2-1; D gene: .; CDR3 protein: CAINRIGHEQFF; CDR3 DNA: TGTGCCATCAACCGAATCGGGCATGAGCAGTTCTTC
V gene: TRBV5-4; clone size: many; J gene: TRBJ2-5; D gene: .; CDR3 protein: CASTRNGGKRETQYF; CDR3 DNA: TGTGCCAGCACCCGGAACGGGGGTAAACGAGAGACCCAGTACTTC
V gene: TRBV2; clone size: many; J gene: TRBJ2-7; D gene: .; CDR3 protein: CACTQGHIPSYEQYF; CDR3 DNA: TGTGCCTGCACGCAGGGACATATACCCTCCTACGAGCAGTACTTC
V gene: TRBV5-1; clone size: few; J gene: TRBJ1-1; D gene: TRBD1; CDR3 protein: CASSWDRGTEAFF; CDR3 DNA: TGCGCCAGCAGCTGGGACAGGGGGACTGAAGCTTTCTTT
V gene: TRBV12-3/TRBV12-4; clone size: few; J gene: TRBJ2-6; D gene: .; CDR3 protein: CASNLSGANVLTF; CDR3 DNA: TGTGCCAGCAACTTATCTGGGGCCAACGTCCTGACTTTC
V gene: TRBV6-5; clone size: few; J gene: TRBJ2-2; D gene: .; CDR3 protein: CASAAGLNTGELFF; CDR3 DNA: TGTGCCAGCGCTGCGGGTCTTAACACCGGGGAGCTGTTTTTT
V gene: TRBV12-3/TRBV12-4; clone size: .; J gene: TRBJ1-2; D gene: .; CDR3 protein: CASRRTPVNYGYTF; CDR3 DNA: TGTGCCAGCAGGCGAACCCCGGTGAACTATGGCTACACCTTC
V gene: TRBV20-1; clone size: .; J gene: TRBJ2-1; D gene: TRBD1; CDR3 protein: CSAPKAGGFNNEQFF; CDR3 DNA: TGCAGTGCCCCCAAGGCAGGGGGATTCAACAATGAGCAGTTCTTC
V gene: TRBV24-1; clone size: few; J gene: TRBJ1-4; D gene: .; CDR3 protein: CATSVGYGEKLFF; CDR3 DNA: TGTGCCACCAGTGTGGGTTATGGTGAAAAACTGTTTTTT
V gene: TRBV6-5; clone size: .; J gene: TRBJ2-5; D gene: .; CDR3 protein: CASGVRGSAETQYF; CDR3 DNA: TGTGCCAGCGGGGTCCGGGGGAGTGCGGAGACCCAGTACTTC
V gene: TRBV12-3/TRBV12-4; clone size: few; J gene: TRBJ2-1; D gene: .; CDR3 protein: CASTPLDGDEQFF; CDR3 DNA: TGTGCCAGCACCCCCTTGGACGGGGATGAGCAGTTCTTC
V gene: TRBV11-2; clone size: many; J gene: TRBJ2-3; D gene: .; CDR3 protein: CASSSGGGGPSTDTQYF; CDR3 DNA: TGTGCCAGCAGCTCTGGGGGTGGGGGGCCAAGCACAGATACGCAGTATTTT
V gene: TRBV28; clone size: .; J gene: TRBJ2-5; D gene: .; CDR3 protein: CASSLLVSVQTQYF; CDR3 DNA: TGTGCCAGCAGTTTATTAGTTTCTGTTCAGACCCAGTACTTC
V gene: TRBV7-2; clone size: few; J gene: TRBJ2-3; D gene: TRBD2; CDR3 protein: CASSLSLAGSPGTQYF; CDR3 DNA: TGTGCCAGCAGCTTATCACTAGCGGGCTCTCCAGGGACGCAGTATTTT
V gene: TRBV7-2; clone size: few; J gene: TRBJ2-2; D gene: .; CDR3 protein: CASSARPSGELFF; CDR3 DNA: TGTGCCAGCAGCGCCAGACCATCCGGGGAGCTGTTTTTT
V gene: TRBV5-1; clone size: few; J gene: TRBJ1-1; D gene: .; CDR3 protein: CASSLAGLGTEAFF; CDR3 DNA: TGCGCCAGCAGCTTAGCGGGGTTGGGCACTGAAGCTTTCTTT
V gene: TRBV12-3/TRBV12-4; clone size: .; J gene: TRBJ2-3; D gene: .; CDR3 protein: CASSPSSYSTDTQYF; CDR3 DNA: TGTGCCAGCAGTCCAAGTTCCTATAGCACAGATACGCAGTATTTT
V gene: TRBV20-1; clone size: .; J gene: TRBJ2-3; D gene: TRBD2; CDR3 protein: CSAHRTSGGLADTQYF; CDR3 DNA: TGCAGTGCTCACAGGACTAGCGGGGGCCTAGCAGATACGCAGTATTTT
V gene: TRBV7-9; clone size: few; J gene: TRBJ2-1; D gene: .; CDR3 protein: CASSPSGSDNEQFF; CDR3 DNA: TGTGCCAGCAGCCCCTCGGGGAGCGACAATGAGCAGTTCTTC
V gene: TRBV12-3/TRBV12-4; clone size: .; J gene: TRBJ2-1; D gene: .; CDR3 protein: CASSPPLSSYNEQFF; CDR3 DNA: TGTGCCAGCAGTCCGCCCTTAAGCTCCTACAATGAGCAGTTCTTC
V gene: TRBV7-3; clone size: few; J gene: TRBJ2-1; D gene: .; CDR3 protein: CASSLTMGLGNEQFF; CDR3 DNA: TGTGCCAGCAGCCTTACAATGGGGCTGGGCAATGAGCAGTTCTTC
V gene: TRBV2; clone size: few; J gene: TRBJ2-1; D gene: .; CDR3 protein: CASSDREYNEQFF; CDR3 DNA: TGTGCCAGCAGTGATAGGGAATACAATGAGCAGTTCTTC
V gene: TRBV5-5; clone size: few; J gene: TRBJ1-5; D gene: .; CDR3 protein: CASSLEGARTPQHF; CDR3 DNA: TGTGCCAGCAGCTTGGAAGGGGCGCGGACACCACAGCATTTT
V gene: TRBV2; clone size: few; J gene: TRBJ2-5; D gene: TRBD1; CDR3 protein: CASSDLTGGETQYF; CDR3 DNA: TGTGCCAGCAGTGATTTGACAGGGGGAGAGACCCAGTACTTC
V gene: TRBV24-1; clone size: .; J gene: TRBJ2-5; D gene: TRBD1; CDR3 protein: CATSSRETGGTQETQYF; CDR3 DNA: TGTGCCACCAGTTCCCGAGAAACAGGGGGCACGCAAGAGACCCAGTACTTC
V gene: TRBV7-2; clone size: few; J gene: TRBJ2-2; D gene: .; CDR3 protein: CASSLVVGNTGELFF; CDR3 DNA: TGTGCCAGCAGCTTAGTAGTGGGAAACACCGGGGAGCTGTTTTTT
V gene: TRBV29-1; clone size: .; J gene: TRBJ1-5; D gene: .; CDR3 protein: CSVEQGRSNIGNQPQHF; CDR3 DNA: TGCAGCGTTGAGCAGGGACGCTCTAATATCGGTAATCAGCCCCAGCATTTT